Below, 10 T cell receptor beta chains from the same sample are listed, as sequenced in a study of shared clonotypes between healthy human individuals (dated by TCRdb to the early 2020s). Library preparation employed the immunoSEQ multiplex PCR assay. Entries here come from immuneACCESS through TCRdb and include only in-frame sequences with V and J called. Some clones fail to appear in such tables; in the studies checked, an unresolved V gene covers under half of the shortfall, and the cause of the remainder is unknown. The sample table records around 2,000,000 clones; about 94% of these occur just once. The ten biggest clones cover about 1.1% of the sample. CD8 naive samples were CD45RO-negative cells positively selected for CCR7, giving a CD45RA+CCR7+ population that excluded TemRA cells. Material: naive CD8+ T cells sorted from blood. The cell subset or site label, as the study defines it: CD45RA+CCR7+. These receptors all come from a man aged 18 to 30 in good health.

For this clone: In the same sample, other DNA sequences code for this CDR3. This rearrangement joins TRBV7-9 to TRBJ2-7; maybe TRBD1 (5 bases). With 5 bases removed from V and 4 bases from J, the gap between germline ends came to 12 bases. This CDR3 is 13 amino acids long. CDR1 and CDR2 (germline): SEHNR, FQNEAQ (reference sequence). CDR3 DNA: TGTGCCAGCAGCACCCAGGGTAGATACGAGCAGTACTTC. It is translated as CASSTQGRYEQYF.

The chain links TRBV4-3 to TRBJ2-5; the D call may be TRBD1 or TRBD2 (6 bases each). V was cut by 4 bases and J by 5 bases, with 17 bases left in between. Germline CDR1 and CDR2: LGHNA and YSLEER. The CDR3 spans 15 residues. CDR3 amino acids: CASSRLTGAEETQYF. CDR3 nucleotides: TGCGCCAGCAGCCGCCTGACGGGGGCTGAGGAGACCCAGTACTTC.

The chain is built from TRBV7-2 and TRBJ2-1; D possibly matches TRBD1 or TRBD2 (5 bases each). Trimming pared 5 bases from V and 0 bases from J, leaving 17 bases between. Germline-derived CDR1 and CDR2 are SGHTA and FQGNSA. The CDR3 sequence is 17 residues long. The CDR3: CASSPGRGESSYNEQFF. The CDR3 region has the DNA TGTGCCAGCAGCCCCGGCAGAGGGGAGAGCTCCTACAATGAGCAGTTCTTC.

The CDR3 here is CATSREETGELFF. As DNA, the CDR3 is TGTGCCACCAGCAGAGAAGAGACCGGGGAGCTGTTTTTT. The rearrangement links TRBV15 to TRBJ2-2; no clear D. CDR1 is LNHNV, CDR2 YYDKDF, per germline (reference sequence). V dropped 0 bases and J dropped 5 bases, with 4 bases sitting between them. The CDR3 covers 13 residues.

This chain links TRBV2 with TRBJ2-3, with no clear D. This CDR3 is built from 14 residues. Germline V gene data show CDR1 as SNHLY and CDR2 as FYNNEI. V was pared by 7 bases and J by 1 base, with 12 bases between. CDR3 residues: CASISGDGTDTQYF. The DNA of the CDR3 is TGTGCCAGCATCTCAGGAGATGGCACAGATACGCAGTATTTT.

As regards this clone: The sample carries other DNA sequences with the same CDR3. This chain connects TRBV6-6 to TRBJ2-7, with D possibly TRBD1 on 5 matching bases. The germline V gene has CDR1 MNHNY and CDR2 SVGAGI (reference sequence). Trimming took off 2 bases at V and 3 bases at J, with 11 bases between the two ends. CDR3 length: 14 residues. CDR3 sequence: CASSYGGQGYEQYF. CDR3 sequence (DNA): TGTGCCAGCAGTTACGGTGGGCAGGGCTACGAGCAGTACTTC.

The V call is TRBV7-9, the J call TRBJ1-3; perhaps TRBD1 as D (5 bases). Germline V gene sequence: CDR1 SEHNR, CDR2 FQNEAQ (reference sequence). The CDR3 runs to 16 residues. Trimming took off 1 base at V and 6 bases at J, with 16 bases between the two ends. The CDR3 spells CASSLGSEGAKNTIYF. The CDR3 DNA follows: TGTGCCAGCAGCTTAGGAAGTGAAGGGGCCAAAAACACCATATATTTT.

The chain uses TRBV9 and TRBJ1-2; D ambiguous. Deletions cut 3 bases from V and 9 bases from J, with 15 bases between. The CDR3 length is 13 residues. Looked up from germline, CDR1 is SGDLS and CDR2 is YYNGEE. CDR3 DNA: TGTGCCAGCAGCGCGAAGGCGGCAGAGAGCTACACCTTC. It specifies CASSAKAAESYTF.

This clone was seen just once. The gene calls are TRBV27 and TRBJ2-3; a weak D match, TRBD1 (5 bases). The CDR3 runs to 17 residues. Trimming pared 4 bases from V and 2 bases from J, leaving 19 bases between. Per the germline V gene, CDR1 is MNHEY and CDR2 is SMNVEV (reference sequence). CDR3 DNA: TGTGCCAGCAGTTCCCCCCCCGACAGCCCAACCACAGATACGCAGTATTTT. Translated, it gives CASSSPPDSPTTDTQYF.

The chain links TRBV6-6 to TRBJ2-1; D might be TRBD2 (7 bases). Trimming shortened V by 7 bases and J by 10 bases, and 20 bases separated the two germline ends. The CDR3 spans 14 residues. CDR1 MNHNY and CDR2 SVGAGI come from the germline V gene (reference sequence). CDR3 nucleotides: TGTGCCAGCACCAACTCGGGGGCAGCGGGGGAGCAGTTCTTC. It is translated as CASTNSGAAGEQFF.